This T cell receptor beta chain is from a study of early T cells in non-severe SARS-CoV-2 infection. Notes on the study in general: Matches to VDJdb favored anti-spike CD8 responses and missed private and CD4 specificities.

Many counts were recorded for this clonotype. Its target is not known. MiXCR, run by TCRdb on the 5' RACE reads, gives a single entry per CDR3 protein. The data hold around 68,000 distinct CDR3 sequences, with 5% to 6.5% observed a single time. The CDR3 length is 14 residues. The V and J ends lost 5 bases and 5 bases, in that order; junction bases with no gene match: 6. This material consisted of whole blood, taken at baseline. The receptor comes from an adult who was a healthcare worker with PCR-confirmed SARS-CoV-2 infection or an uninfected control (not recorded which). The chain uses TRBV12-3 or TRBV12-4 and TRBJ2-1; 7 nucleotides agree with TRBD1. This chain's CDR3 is CASSRADRDNEQFF. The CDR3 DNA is TGTGCCAGCAGTCGGGCAGACAGGGACAATGAGCAGTTCTTC.